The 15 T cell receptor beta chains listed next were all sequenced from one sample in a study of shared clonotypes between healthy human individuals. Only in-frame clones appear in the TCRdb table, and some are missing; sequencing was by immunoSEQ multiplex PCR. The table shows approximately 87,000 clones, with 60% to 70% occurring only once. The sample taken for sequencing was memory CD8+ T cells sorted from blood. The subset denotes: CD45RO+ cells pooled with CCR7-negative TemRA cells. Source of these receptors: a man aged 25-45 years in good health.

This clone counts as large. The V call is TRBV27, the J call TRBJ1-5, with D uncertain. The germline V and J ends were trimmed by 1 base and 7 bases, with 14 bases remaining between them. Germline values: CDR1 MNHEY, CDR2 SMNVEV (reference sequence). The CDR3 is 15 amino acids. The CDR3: CASSLLFGSRQPQHF. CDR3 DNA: TGTGCCAGCAGTTTATTATTCGGGTCTCGACAGCCCCAGCATTTT.

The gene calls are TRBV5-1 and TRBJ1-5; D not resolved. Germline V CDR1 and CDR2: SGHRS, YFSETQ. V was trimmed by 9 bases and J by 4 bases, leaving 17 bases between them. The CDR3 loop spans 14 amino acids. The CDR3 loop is CANHGRLGNQPQHF. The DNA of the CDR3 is TGCGCCAACCACGGGAGGCTGGGGAATCAGCCCCAGCATTTT.

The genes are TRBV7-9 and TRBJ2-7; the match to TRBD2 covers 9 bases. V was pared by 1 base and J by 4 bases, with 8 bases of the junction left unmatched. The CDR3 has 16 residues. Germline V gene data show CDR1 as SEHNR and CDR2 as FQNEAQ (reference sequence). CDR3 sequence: CASSLVWVAGVYEQYF. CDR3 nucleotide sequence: TGTGCCAGCAGCTTAGTTTGGGTAGCGGGAGTTTACGAGCAGTACTTC.

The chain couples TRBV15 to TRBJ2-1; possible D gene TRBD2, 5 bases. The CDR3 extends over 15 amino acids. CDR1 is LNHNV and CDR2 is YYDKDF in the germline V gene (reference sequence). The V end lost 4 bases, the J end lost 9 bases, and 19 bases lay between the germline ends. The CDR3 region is CATSIPSGVSFEQFF. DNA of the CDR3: TGTGCCACCAGCATCCCCAGCGGAGTATCGTTTGAGCAGTTCTTC.

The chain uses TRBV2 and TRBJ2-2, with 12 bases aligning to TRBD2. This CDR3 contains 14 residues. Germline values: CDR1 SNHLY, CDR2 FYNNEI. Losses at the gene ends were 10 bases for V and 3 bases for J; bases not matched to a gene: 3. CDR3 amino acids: CAKRTSGDTGELFF. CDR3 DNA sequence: TGTGCCAAGCGGACTAGCGGGGACACCGGGGAGCTGTTTTTT. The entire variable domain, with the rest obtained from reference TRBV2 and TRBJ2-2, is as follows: EPEVTQTPSHQVTQMGQEVILRCVPISNHLYFYWYRQILGQKVEFLVSFYNNEISEKSEIFDDQFSVERPDGSNFTLKIRSTKLEDSAMYFCAKRTSGDTGELFFGEGSRLTVL.

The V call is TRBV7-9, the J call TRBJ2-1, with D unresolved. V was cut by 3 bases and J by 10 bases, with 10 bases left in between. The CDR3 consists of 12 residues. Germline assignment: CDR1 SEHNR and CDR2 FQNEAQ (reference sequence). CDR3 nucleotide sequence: TGTGCCAGCAGCTTTACGGTGGGGGAGCAGTTCTTC. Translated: CASSFTVGEQFF.

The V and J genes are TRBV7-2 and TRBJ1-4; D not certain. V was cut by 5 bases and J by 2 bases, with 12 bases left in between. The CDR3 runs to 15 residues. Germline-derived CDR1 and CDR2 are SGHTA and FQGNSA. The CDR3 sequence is CASSKTRVTNEKLFF. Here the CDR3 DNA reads TGTGCCAGCAGCAAAACGAGGGTGACTAATGAAAAACTGTTTTTT.

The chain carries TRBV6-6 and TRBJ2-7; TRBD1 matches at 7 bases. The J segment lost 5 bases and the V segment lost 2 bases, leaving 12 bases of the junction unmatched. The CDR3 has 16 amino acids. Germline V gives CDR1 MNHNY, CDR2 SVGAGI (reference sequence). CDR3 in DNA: TGTGCCAGCAGTTACCCGGTAGACAGGGTTTTGCACGAGCAGTACTTC. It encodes CASSYPVDRVLHEQYF.

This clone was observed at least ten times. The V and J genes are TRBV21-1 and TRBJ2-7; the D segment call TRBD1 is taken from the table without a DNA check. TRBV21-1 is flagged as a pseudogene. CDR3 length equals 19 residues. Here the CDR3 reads CASSKTWILDPQGPYEQYF. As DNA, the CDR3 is TGTGCCAGCAGCAAGACGTGGATTTTGGACCCTCAGGGGCCCTACGAGCAGTACTTC.

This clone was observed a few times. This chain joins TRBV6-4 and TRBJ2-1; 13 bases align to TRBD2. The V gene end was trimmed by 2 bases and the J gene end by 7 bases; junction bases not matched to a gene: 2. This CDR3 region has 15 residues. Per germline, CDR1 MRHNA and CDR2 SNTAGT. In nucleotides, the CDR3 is TGTGCCAGCAGTGACCGGACTAGCGGGAGTAATGAGCAGTTCTTC. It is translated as CASSDRTSGSNEQFF.

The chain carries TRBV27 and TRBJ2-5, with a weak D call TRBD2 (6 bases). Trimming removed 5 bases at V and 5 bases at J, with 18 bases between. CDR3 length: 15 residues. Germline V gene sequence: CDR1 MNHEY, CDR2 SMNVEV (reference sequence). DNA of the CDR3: TGTGCCAGCAGTCCCCTGTTGGAGGGACTGGAGACCCAGTACTTC. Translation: CASSPLLEGLETQYF.

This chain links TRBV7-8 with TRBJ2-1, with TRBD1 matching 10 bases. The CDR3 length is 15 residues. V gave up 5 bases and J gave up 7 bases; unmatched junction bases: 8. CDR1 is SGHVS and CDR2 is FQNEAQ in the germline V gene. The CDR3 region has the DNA TGTGCCAGCAGCCCCTGGGACAGGGGTCCGAATGAGCAGTTCTTC. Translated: CASSPWDRGPNEQFF.

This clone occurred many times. CDR3 DNA sequence: TGTGCCAGCAGCTTACTGTCCCGGGGCCTCTACAATGAGCAGTTCTTC. Translation: CASSLLSRGLYNEQFF. J is TRBJ2-1 and V is TRBV7-8, with D perhaps given as TRBD1 or TRBD2 (5 bases each). Per the germline V gene, CDR1 is SGHVS and CDR2 is FQNEAQ. The CDR3 spans 16 residues. With 2 bases removed from V and 3 bases from J, the gap between germline ends came to 14 bases.

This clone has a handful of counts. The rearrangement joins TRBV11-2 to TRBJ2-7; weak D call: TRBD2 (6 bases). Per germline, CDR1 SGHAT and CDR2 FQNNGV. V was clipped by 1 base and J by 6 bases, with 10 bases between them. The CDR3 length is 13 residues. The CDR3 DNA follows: TGTGCCAGCAGCTTAGCGGGGGTTGGCGAGCAGTACTTC. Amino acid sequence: CASSLAGVGEQYF.

Written as DNA, the CDR3 is TGTGCCAGCAGTCCCGCTACAGGGGGCGCTGGGGTTGATACGCAGTATTTT. The encoded protein is CASSPATGGAGVDTQYF. This rearrangement joins TRBV2 to TRBJ2-3, with 9 nucleotides matching TRBD1. The CDR3 runs to 17 residues. Germline assignment: CDR1 SNHLY and CDR2 FYNNEI. V lost 5 bases and J lost 6; bases outside the gene matches: 15.